The 9 T cell receptor beta chains below were found in one sample sequenced in a study of cytomegalovirus exposure and HLA in healthy donors. A multiplex PCR was run with 60 Vbeta primers and 13 Jbeta primers. The repertoire was sequenced with immunoSEQ multiplex PCR; TCRdb's copy has only in-frame clones and lacks some. Found here are about 160,000 clones, almost 80% of them singletons; the top ten hold roughly 1.3%. The sample was PBMCs. All receptors come from a woman in her forties or fifties in good health and CMV-seronegative.

For the CDR3, the DNA is TGTGCCAGCAGCCCTAAAGCCGCGCCGAACACTGAAGCTTTCTTT. Amino acids: CASSPKAAPNTEAFF. The V gene is TRBV11-2, the J gene TRBJ1-1; D unclear. Per the germline V gene, CDR1 is SGHAT and CDR2 is FQNNGV. The CDR3 runs 15 residues. Trimming cost V 5 bases and J 1 base, with 14 bases left between them.

This chain links TRBV5-6 with TRBJ1-1, with 8 bases lining up with TRBD1. V dropped 4 bases and J dropped 3; count of bases not matched to a gene: 8. The V gene's germline CDR1 is SGHDT and CDR2 YYEEEE. CDR3 length equals 15 residues. The CDR3 DNA sequence: TGTGCCAGCAGCCCTAAAACAGGGGGGGACACTGAAGCTTTCTTT. Its protein product is CASSPKTGGDTEAFF.

This clone was recorded a few times. The chain joins TRBV5-1 to TRBJ2-7; perhaps TRBD2 as D (5 bases). The CDR3 is 14 residues long. Germline CDR1 reads SGHRS; CDR2 reads YFSETQ. V lost 3 bases, J lost 5 bases, and 15 bases lay in between. The CDR3 nucleotides are TGCGCCAGCAGCTCGTCTAGCCTCTTCGACGAGCAGTACTTC. Protein: CASSSSSLFDEQYF. The full variable domain, with the rest looked up from reference TRBV5-1 and TRBJ2-7, is KAGVTQTPRYLIKTRGQQVTLSCSPISGHRSVSWYQQTPGQGLQFLFEYFSETQRNKGNFPGRFSGRQFSNSRSEMNVSTLELGDSALYLCASSSSSLFDEQYFGPGTRLTVT.

This rearrangement joins TRBV27 to TRBJ2-3; possible D gene TRBD2, 5 bases. Between the trimmed V and J ends, which lost 1 base and 1 base, there was a span of 18 bases. The CDR3 covers 18 residues. The germline gives CDR1 MNHEY, CDR2 SMNVEV (reference sequence). The CDR3 region is CASSLYKRIVEGTDTQYF. The CDR3 nucleotides read TGTGCCAGCAGTTTATACAAACGCATAGTGGAGGGCACAGATACGCAGTATTTT.

This clone was seen a few times. The rearrangement joins TRBV21-1 to TRBJ1-2; the listed D gene, TRBD1, was not tested against the DNA. TRBV21-1 corresponds to a pseudogene. The CDR3 covers 15 residues. The CDR3 region has the DNA TGTGCCAGCAGCAAATTCTGGGGACAGCCGTATGGCTACACCTTC. Protein: CASSKFWGQPYGYTF.

The CDR3 sequence is CASSRGLLYNEQFF. The CDR3 DNA sequence: TGTGCCAGCAGCCGGGGACTGCTATACAATGAGCAGTTCTTC. The chain combines TRBV7-3 with TRBJ2-1; possibly TRBD2 for D (6 bases). The CDR3 sequence is 14 residues long. Trimming stripped 5 bases from V and 4 bases from J, with 12 bases between. The germline V gene has CDR1 SGHTA and CDR2 FQGTGA.

This clone was seen more than once but under ten times. The J gene is TRBJ1-2, the V gene TRBV21-1; the D call of TRBD1 is as the table states it, not checked on the DNA. TRBV21-1 counts as a pseudogene. There are 14 residues in the CDR3. CDR3 DNA sequence: TGTGCCAGCGCTATTTGTGACAGGGTTTATGGCTACACCTTC. This encodes CASAICDRVYGYTF.

This clone was picked up one time. V and J are TRBV27 and TRBJ2-1; D is ambiguous. V was trimmed by 7 bases and J by 6 bases, leaving 16 bases between them. Germline-derived CDR1 and CDR2 are MNHEY and SMNVEV (reference sequence). CDR3 length equals 14 residues. DNA for the CDR3: TGTGCCAGCAAAATACTGGGCACCCTCAATGAGCAGTTCTTC. It translates to CASKILGTLNEQFF.

V and J are TRBV4-2 and TRBJ2-1, with TRBD1 as a possible D gene (5 bases). V was shortened by 4 bases and J by 12 bases, with 13 bases between the two germline ends. The CDR3 spans 12 residues. Germline lookup yields CDR1 LGHNA and CDR2 YNFKEQ. The CDR3: CASSPSAGSQFF. CDR3 in DNA: TGTGCCAGCAGCCCAAGTGCAGGGTCGCAGTTCTTC.